The 31 T cell receptor beta chains below all came from one sample that was sequenced in a study of T cells after yellow fever vaccination. TCRdb re-derived calls from the 5' RACE reads in MiXCR, one entry per CDR3 protein. The sample gives about 340,000 distinct CDR3 sequences, about 4% of which show up once; 20% to 25% is in the top ten. The sample was PBMCs, taken 5 days after the yellow fever booster vaccination. These receptors were obtained from a man aged 18 to 35 who received the YFV17D yellow fever vaccine.

This clonotype occurred many times. The CDR3 DNA sequence: TGTGCCAGCCACAAGGGACTAGCGGCTAGCACAGATACGCAGTATTTT. This gives the protein CASHKGLAASTDTQYF. The V and J genes are TRBV7-9 and TRBJ2-3, with 11 bases aligning to TRBD2. With 8 bases clipped from V and 0 bases from J, the junction kept 7 bases outside the gene matches. The CDR3 covers 16 residues. The germline gives CDR1 SEHNR, CDR2 FQNEAQ (reference sequence).

In this sample, this clonotype turned up a few times. The rearrangement links TRBV5-1 to TRBJ1-5; possible D gene TRBD1, 6 bases. Looked up from germline, CDR1 is SGHRS and CDR2 is YFSETQ. Trimming left V 2 bases short and J 3 bases short, with 12 bases between. This CDR3 has 15 residues. The CDR3 protein is CASSFSTGSNQPQHF. In DNA form, the CDR3 reads TGCGCCAGCAGCTTCAGTACAGGGTCCAATCAGCCCCAGCATTTT.

This clonotype was counted only a few times. The chain combines TRBV10-3 with TRBJ2-1, with D possibly being TRBD1 (5 bases). The germline gives CDR1 ENHRY, CDR2 SYGVKD. This CDR3 has 15 residues. Trimming stripped 4 bases from V and 0 bases from J, with 10 bases between. The CDR3 bases are TGTGCCATCAGTGTGGGGCTGAGCTCCTACAATGAGCAGTTCTTC. This encodes CAISVGLSSYNEQFF.

The chain is built from TRBV29-1 and TRBJ1-1; D is uncertain. Trimming pared 7 bases from V and 3 bases from J, leaving 15 bases between. The CDR3 is 13 residues long. CDR1 is SQVTM and CDR2 is ANQGSEA in the germline V gene. This CDR3 reads CSAGRHGDTEAFF. CDR3 nucleotide sequence: TGCAGCGCGGGAAGGCATGGAGACACTGAAGCTTTCTTT. The variable domain in full, completed from reference TRBV29-1 and TRBJ1-1, reads SAVISQKPSRDICQRGTSLTIQCQVDSQVTMMFWYRQQPGQSLTLIATANQGSEATYESGFVIDKFPISRPNLTFSTLTVSNMSPEDSSIYLCSAGRHGDTEAFFGQGTRLTVV.

The sample holds many counts of this clonotype. This sequence joins TRBV7-9 and TRBJ1-6; D remains unclear. CDR1 SEHNR and CDR2 FQNEAQ come from the germline V gene (reference sequence). The V end was cut by 6 bases, the J end by 8 bases, with 11 bases between. This CDR3 contains 13 residues. CDR3 bases: TGTGCCAGCAGACGCGGGAGCGATTCACCCCTCCACTTT. The encoded protein is CASRRGSDSPLHF.

In this sample, this clonotype turned up many times. The chain uses TRBV20-1 and TRBJ2-7, with D possibly TRBD1 on 5 matching bases. Germline CDR1 reads DFQATT; CDR2 reads SNEGSKA (reference sequence). The ends were cut back, 3 bases at V and 2 bases at J, with 17 bases in the middle. The CDR3 loop spans 15 amino acids. The CDR3 loop reads CSARSLGALTYEQYF. CDR3 in DNA: TGCAGTGCTAGGAGCCTAGGGGCCCTTACCTACGAGCAGTACTTC.

The chain has TRBV20-1 and TRBJ1-1; D ambiguous. Trimming cost V 0 bases and J 1 base, with 9 bases left between them. The CDR3 sequence is 14 residues long. Germline V CDR1 and CDR2: DFQATT, SNEGSKA (reference sequence). The CDR3 reads CSARESPGNTEAFF. Here the CDR3 DNA reads TGCAGTGCTAGAGAGAGCCCGGGGAACACTGAAGCTTTCTTT.

This clonotype was seen a handful of times. This chain links TRBV30 with TRBJ2-7, with 12 positions matching TRBD2. The CDR3 extends over 15 amino acids. V gave up 0 bases and J gave up 4 bases; unmatched junction bases: 4. Germline assignment: CDR1 GTSNPN and CDR2 SVGIG (reference sequence). As DNA, the CDR3 is TGTGCCTGGAGTGTACCAGGACTAGCGGGGTACGAGCAGTACTTC. It is translated as CAWSVPGLAGYEQYF.

This clonotype was recorded at least ten times. The rearrangement uses TRBV6-2 or TRBV6-3 and TRBJ1-1; D is unresolved. V was shortened by 0 bases and J by 0 bases, with 8 bases between the two germline ends. Germline V gives CDR1 MNHEY, CDR2 SVGEGT. This CDR3 contains 15 residues. CDR3 residues: CASSYSTGMNTEAFF. Here the CDR3 DNA reads TGTGCCAGCAGTTACTCGACCGGGATGAACACTGAAGCTTTCTTT.

This clonotype was found a few times. The rearrangement joins TRBV20-1 to TRBJ2-7; D unresolved. V lost 1 base and J 2 bases, leaving 6 bases between the germline ends. Looked up from germline, CDR1 is DFQATT and CDR2 is SNEGSKA (reference sequence). The CDR3 is 12 amino acids. CDR3 bases: TGCAGTGCTAGAGGACCAGCCTACGAGCAGTACTTC. This codes for CSARGPAYEQYF.

This clonotype was recorded a few times. The J gene is TRBJ2-2, the V gene TRBV9, with D unresolved. Trimming took off 0 bases at V and 6 bases at J, with 15 bases between the two ends. Germline V gene data show CDR1 as SGDLS and CDR2 as YYNGEE. The CDR3 extends over 16 amino acids. The CDR3 DNA follows: TGTGCCAGCAGCGTAGTTGGCACCCTCGGCTCCGGGGAGCTGTTTTTT. As protein: CASSVVGTLGSGELFF.

This clonotype was counted between two and nine times. This chain joins TRBV12-3 or TRBV12-4 and TRBJ1-5; no firm D call. The germline V and J ends were trimmed by 7 bases and 3 bases, with 7 bases remaining between them. CDR3 size: 12 residues. The CDR3 region is CASKANNQPQHF. The CDR3 DNA is TGTGCCAGCAAGGCCAACAATCAGCCCCAGCATTTT.

This clonotype was counted many times. The CDR3, as DNA: TGTGCCAGCAGCGTAGGGACGGGAGTTTCCACAGATACGCAGTATTTT. Its translation: CASSVGTGVSTDTQYF. The V gene is TRBV9, the J gene TRBJ2-3; possible D gene TRBD2, 6 bases. The CDR3 spans 16 residues. Deletions cut 0 bases from V and 2 bases from J, with 13 bases between. Per germline, CDR1 SGDLS and CDR2 YYNGEE.

The chain employs TRBV7-2 and TRBJ2-1; D unclear. CDR1 is SGHTA and CDR2 is FQGNSA in the germline V gene. The CDR3 extends over 16 amino acids. The V end lost 3 bases, the J end lost 2 bases, and 14 bases lay between the germline ends. The CDR3 nucleotides read TGTGCCAGCAGCTTTTCCTTGCTCGTAGCCTACAATGAGCAGTTCTTC. Protein sequence: CASSFSLLVAYNEQFF.

The chain employs TRBV6-5 and TRBJ1-1; 8 positions match TRBD1. There are 14 residues in the CDR3. V shed 0 bases, J shed 3 bases, and the junction held 0 bases outside the gene matches. The germline V gene has CDR1 MNHEY and CDR2 SVGAGI. CDR3 coding DNA: TGTGCCAGCAGTTACTCGACAGGGGACACTGAAGCTTTCTTT. It is translated as CASSYSTGDTEAFF.

The rearrangement uses TRBV2 and TRBJ1-1; 7 positions match TRBD1. The CDR3 is 14 residues long. V trimming: 2 bases; J trimming: 4 bases; junction bases outside the gene matches: 4. CDR1 SNHLY and CDR2 FYNNEI come from the germline V gene. This CDR3 reads CASSEQGVGTEAFF. CDR3 coding DNA: TGTGCCAGCAGTGAACAGGGGGTGGGCACTGAAGCTTTCTTT.

This clonotype appeared many times. The V and J genes are TRBV7-9 and TRBJ1-6; a weak D match, TRBD1 (5 bases). CDR1 and CDR2 from the germline V gene are SEHNR and FQNEAQ (reference sequence). The V end was cut by 5 bases, the J end by 8 bases, with 13 bases between. The CDR3 spans 14 residues. In DNA, the CDR3 is TGTGCCAGCAGCATAGGGGACGGATATTCACCCCTCCACTTT. Residues: CASSIGDGYSPLHF. The entire variable domain, with the rest obtained from reference TRBV7-9 and TRBJ1-6, is as follows: DTGVSQNPRHKITKRGQNVTFRCDPISEHNRLYWYRQTLGQGPEFLTYFQNEAQLEKSRLLSDRFSAERPKGSFSTLEIQRTEQGDSAMYLCASSIGDGYSPLHFGNGTRLTVT.

There are many counts of this clonotype. The chain recombines TRBV5-1 with TRBJ2-5; 7 nucleotides line up with TRBD2. Germline CDR1 reads SGHRS; CDR2 reads YFSETQ. CDR3 length: 15 amino acids. V gave up 4 bases and J gave up 2 bases; unmatched junction bases: 8. DNA for the CDR3: TGCGCCAGCAGCGTTAGGGCGGGGGAACAAGAGACCCAGTACTTC. Its protein product is CASSVRAGEQETQYF.

This clonotype has at least ten counts. The CDR3: CASSEGFRVGEQFF. In nucleotides, the CDR3 is TGTGCCAGCAGCGAGGGGTTCAGGGTTGGTGAGCAGTTCTTC. The V and J genes are TRBV9 and TRBJ2-1, with D perhaps TRBD1 (5 bases). Germline-derived CDR1 and CDR2 are SGDLS and YYNGEE. Trimming removed 3 bases at V and 9 bases at J, with 16 bases between. The CDR3 has 14 amino acids.

This clonotype was seen only a few times. The rearrangement uses TRBV7-8 and TRBJ2-3, with D maybe TRBD1 (5 bases). The CDR3 sequence is 13 residues long. Trimming took off 4 bases at V and 4 bases at J, with 9 bases between the two ends. Germline assignment: CDR1 SGHVS and CDR2 FQNEAQ. CDR3 loop: CASSSDRADTQYF. The CDR3 region has the DNA TGTGCCAGCAGCTCCGACAGAGCAGATACGCAGTATTTT.

This clonotype occurred many times. The chain carries TRBV12-3 or TRBV12-4 and TRBJ2-7; 7 nucleotides agree with TRBD2. This CDR3 spans 12 amino acids. With V trimmed by 6 bases and J by 2 bases, 1 base remained unmatched. CDR3 region: CASSGTTYEQYF. In DNA form, the CDR3 reads TGTGCCAGCAGCGGGACTACCTACGAGCAGTACTTC.

The chain combines TRBV14 with TRBJ2-3, with TRBD2 as a possible D gene (5 bases). V dropped 4 bases and J dropped 0 bases, with 11 bases sitting between them. In germline, CDR1 is SGHDN, CDR2 FVKESK. The CDR3 sequence is 15 residues long. The CDR3 bases are TGTGCCAGCAGCCTCCGGGATTGGAGCACAGATACGCAGTATTTT. It is translated as CASSLRDWSTDTQYF.

The table lists this clonotype with many counts. The CDR3 nucleotides read TGTGCCAGCTCACCTACGGGACAGGGGCACGGGGAGCTGTTTTTT. Translating gives CASSPTGQGHGELFF. The V call is TRBV18, the J call TRBJ2-2; 10 nucleotides line up with TRBD1. The length of the CDR3 is 15 residues. Germline CDR1 reads KGHSH; CDR2 reads LQKENI. Trimming took 3 bases from V and 7 from J; bases not matched to a gene: 5.

The chain joins TRBV20-1 to TRBJ2-5; D might be TRBD1 or TRBD2, each matching 6 bases. Germline CDR1 is DFQATT and CDR2 is SNEGSKA (reference sequence). V was pared by 5 bases and J by 2 bases, with 15 bases between. The CDR3 covers 14 residues. The CDR3 nucleotides are TGCAGTGCTGAGGGGGGTACTAGTCAAGAGACCCAGTACTTC. It codes for CSAEGGTSQETQYF.

This clonotype was counted only a few times. V and J are TRBV6-5 and TRBJ1-5; D remains ambiguous. Per the germline V gene, CDR1 is MNHEY and CDR2 is SVGAGI. Trimming left V 7 bases short and J 0 bases short, with 13 bases between. The CDR3 loop spans 15 amino acids. The CDR3 DNA reads as TGTGCCAGCAACGTGGGCCACTATAGCAATCAGCCCCAGCATTTT. It is translated as CASNVGHYSNQPQHF.

This clonotype showed up just a few times. The V gene is TRBV7-2, the J gene TRBJ2-3; D possibly matches TRBD1 or TRBD2 (5 bases each). Germline loops: CDR1 SGHTA, CDR2 FQGNSA. The CDR3 totals 16 residues. V gave up 5 bases and J gave up 0 bases, with 15 bases separating them. CDR3 protein: CASSLRGEGSTDTQYF. The CDR3 nucleotides are TGTGCCAGCAGCCTCCGAGGGGAAGGGAGCACAGATACGCAGTATTTT.

The chain combines TRBV6-6 with TRBJ1-2, with D tentatively TRBD1 (5 bases). The germline V and J ends were trimmed by 6 bases and 4 bases, with 18 bases remaining between them. The CDR3 contains 15 residues. In germline, CDR1 is MNHNY, CDR2 SVGAGI (reference sequence). CDR3 in DNA: TGTGCCAGCAGCCAAAGCCTCGGGGCGAGCTATGGCTACACCTTC. Translation: CASSQSLGASYGYTF.

This clonotype was detected many times. This chain links TRBV5-4 with TRBJ1-1; no firm D call. CDR1 and CDR2 (germline): SGHNT, YYREEE (reference sequence). This CDR3 spans 12 amino acids. V gave up 4 bases and J gave up 1 base, with 5 bases separating them. Written as DNA, the CDR3 is TGTGCCAGCAGCACCTGGAACACTGAAGCTTTCTTT. It specifies CASSTWNTEAFF. Filled out from reference TRBV5-4 and TRBJ1-1, the complete variable domain reads ETGVTQSPTHLIKTRGQQVTLRCSSQSGHNTVSWYQQALGQGPQFIFQYYREEENGRGNFPPRFSGLQFPNYSSELNVNALELDDSALYLCASSTWNTEAFFGQGTRLTVV.

This clonotype occurred many times. This sequence joins TRBV12-3 or TRBV12-4 and TRBJ2-3; tentative D call: TRBD2 (5 bases). Trimming shortened V by 7 bases and J by 2 bases, and 16 bases separated the two germline ends. The length of the CDR3 is 15 residues. The CDR3 here is CASIPGLSPTDTQYF. For the CDR3, the DNA is TGTGCCAGCATCCCTGGACTTAGCCCCACAGATACGCAGTATTTT.

This clonotype was seen at least ten times. J is TRBJ1-6 and V is TRBV5-6; the D gene is possibly TRBD1 (5 bases). CDR1 is SGHDT, CDR2 YYEEEE, per germline. V lost 2 bases and J 8 bases, leaving 11 bases between the germline ends. The CDR3 is 14 residues long. CDR3 DNA sequence: TGTGCCAGCAGCTTTGCCCAGGGAGATTCACCCCTCCACTTT. It codes for CASSFAQGDSPLHF.

In this sample, this clonotype turned up a few times. This chain uses TRBV6-5 with TRBJ2-3; 7 nucleotides align to TRBD2. CDR1 is MNHEY and CDR2 is SVGAGI in the germline V gene. Trimming took 5 bases from V and 3 from J; bases not matched to a gene: 8. The CDR3 spans 15 residues. This chain's CDR3 is CASSQTLARTDTQYF. Here the CDR3 DNA reads TGTGCCAGCAGTCAAACACTAGCGCGTACAGATACGCAGTATTTT.